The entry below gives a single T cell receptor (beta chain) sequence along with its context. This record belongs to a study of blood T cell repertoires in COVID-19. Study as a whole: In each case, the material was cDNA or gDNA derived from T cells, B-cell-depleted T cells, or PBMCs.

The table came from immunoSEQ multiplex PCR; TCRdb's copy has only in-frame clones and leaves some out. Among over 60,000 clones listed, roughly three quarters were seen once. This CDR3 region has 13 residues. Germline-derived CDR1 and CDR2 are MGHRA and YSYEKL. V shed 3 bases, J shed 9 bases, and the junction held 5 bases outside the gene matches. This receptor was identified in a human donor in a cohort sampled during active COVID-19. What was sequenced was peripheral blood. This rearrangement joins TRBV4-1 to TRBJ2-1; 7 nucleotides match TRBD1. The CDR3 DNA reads TGCGCCAGCAGCCACCAAGGGACAGCTGAGCAGTTCTTC. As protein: CASSHQGTAEQFF.